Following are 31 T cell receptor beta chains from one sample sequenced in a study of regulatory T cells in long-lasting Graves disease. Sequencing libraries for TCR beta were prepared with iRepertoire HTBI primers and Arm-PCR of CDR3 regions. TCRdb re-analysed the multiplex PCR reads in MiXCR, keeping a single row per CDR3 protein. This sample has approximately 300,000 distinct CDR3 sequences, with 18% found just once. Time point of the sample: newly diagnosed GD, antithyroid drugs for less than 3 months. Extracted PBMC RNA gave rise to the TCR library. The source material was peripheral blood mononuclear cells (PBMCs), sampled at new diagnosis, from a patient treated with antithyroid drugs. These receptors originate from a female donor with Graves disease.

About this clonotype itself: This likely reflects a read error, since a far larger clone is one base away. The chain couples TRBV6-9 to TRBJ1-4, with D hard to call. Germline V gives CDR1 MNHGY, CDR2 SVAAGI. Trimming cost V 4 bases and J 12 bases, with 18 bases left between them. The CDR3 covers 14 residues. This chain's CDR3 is CASSLTAVLGELFF. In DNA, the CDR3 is TGTGCCAGCAGTTTGACGGCGGTCTTAGGAGAACTGTTTTTT.

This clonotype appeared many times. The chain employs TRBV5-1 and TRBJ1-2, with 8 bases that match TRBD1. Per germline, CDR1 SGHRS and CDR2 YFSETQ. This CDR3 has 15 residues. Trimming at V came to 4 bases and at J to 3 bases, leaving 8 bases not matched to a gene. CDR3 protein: CASSPRTGWDYGYTF. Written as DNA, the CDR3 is TGCGCCAGCAGCCCGCGGACAGGGTGGGACTATGGCTACACCTTC.

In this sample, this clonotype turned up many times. The CDR3 here is CASNAGTVYNEQFF. CDR3 DNA sequence: TGTGCCAGCAACGCCGGGACAGTCTACAATGAGCAGTTCTTC. The V call is TRBV12-3 or TRBV12-4, the J call TRBJ2-1, with 7 bases identical to TRBD1. The trim removed 7 bases at V and 3 bases at J, leaving 6 bases unmatched. The CDR3 contains 14 residues.

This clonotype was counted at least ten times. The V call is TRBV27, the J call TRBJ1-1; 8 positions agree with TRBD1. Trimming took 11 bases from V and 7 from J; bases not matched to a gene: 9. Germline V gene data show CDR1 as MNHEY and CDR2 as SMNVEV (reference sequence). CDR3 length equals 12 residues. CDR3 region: CAGQGIDGEAFF. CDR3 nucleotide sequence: TGTGCCGGACAGGGTATTGATGGTGAAGCTTTCTTT.

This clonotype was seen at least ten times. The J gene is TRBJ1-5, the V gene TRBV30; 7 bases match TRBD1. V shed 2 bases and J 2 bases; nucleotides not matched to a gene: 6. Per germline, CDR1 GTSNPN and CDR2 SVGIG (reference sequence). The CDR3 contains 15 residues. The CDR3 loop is CAWSTGTVGNQPQHF. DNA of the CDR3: TGTGCCTGGAGTACAGGGACAGTTGGCAATCAGCCCCAGCATTTT.

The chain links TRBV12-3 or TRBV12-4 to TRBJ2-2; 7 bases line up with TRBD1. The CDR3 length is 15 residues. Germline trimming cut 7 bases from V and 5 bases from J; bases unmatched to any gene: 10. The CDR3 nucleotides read TGTGCCAGCATCTTCGGGACAGAGTTGACCGGGGAGCTGTTTTTT. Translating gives CASIFGTELTGELFF.

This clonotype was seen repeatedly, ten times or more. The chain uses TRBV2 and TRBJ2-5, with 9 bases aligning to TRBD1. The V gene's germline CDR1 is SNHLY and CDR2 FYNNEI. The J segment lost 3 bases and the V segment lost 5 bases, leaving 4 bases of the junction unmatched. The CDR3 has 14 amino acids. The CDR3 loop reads CASSRDRDEETQYF. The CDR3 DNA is TGTGCCAGCAGTCGGGACAGGGACGAAGAGACCCAGTACTTC. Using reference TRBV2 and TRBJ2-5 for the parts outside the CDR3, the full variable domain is EPEVTQTPSHQVTQMGQEVILRCVPISNHLYFYWYRQILGQKVEFLVSFYNNEISEKSEIFDDQFSVERPDGSNFTLKIRSTKLEDSAMYFCASSRDRDEETQYFGPGTRLLVL.

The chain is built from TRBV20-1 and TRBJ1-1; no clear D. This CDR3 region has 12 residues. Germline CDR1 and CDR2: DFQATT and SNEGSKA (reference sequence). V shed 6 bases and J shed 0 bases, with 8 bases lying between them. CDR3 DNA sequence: TGCAGTGCCAGGAACATGAACACTGAAGCTTTCTTT. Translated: CSARNMNTEAFF.

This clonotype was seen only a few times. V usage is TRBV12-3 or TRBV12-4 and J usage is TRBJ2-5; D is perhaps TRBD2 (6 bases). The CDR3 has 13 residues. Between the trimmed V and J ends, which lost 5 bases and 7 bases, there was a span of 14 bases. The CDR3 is CASSMGLFGTQYF. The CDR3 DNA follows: TGTGCCAGCAGTATGGGACTTTTCGGGACCCAGTACTTC.

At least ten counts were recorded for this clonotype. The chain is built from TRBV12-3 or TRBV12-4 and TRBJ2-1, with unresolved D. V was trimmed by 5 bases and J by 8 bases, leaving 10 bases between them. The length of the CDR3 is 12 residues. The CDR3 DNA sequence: TGTGCCAGCAGTCCGATCTGGGATGAGCAGTTCTTC. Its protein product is CASSPIWDEQFF.

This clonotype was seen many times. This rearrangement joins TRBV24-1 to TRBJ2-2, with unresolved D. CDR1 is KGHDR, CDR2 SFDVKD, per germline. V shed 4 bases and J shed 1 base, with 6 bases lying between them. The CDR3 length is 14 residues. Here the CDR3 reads CATSEPGNTGELFF. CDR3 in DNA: TGTGCCACCAGTGAACCAGGGAACACCGGGGAGCTGTTTTTT.

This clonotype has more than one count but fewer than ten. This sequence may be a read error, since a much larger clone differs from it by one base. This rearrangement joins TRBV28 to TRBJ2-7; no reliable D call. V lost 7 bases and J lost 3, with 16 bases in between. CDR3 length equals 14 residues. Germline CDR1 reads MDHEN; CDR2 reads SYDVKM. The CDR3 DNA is TGTGCCAGCACCCCCCCCTACCCCCACTACGAGCAGTACTTC. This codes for CASTPPYPHYEQYF.

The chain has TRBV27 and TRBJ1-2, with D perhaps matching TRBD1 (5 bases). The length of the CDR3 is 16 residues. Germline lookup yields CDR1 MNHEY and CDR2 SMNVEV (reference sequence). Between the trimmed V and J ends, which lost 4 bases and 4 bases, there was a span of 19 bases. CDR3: CASSYDHHGAIYGYTF. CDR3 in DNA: TGTGCCAGCAGTTACGACCACCACGGGGCGATCTATGGCTACACCTTC.

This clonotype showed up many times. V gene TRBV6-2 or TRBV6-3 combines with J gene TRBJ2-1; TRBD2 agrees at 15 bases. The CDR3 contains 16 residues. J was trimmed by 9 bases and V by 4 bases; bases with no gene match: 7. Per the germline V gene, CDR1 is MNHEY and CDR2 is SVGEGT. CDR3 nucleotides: TGTGCCAGCAGTTCCTGGACTAGCGGGAGGGTAGCTGAGCAGTTCTTC. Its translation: CASSSWTSGRVAEQFF.

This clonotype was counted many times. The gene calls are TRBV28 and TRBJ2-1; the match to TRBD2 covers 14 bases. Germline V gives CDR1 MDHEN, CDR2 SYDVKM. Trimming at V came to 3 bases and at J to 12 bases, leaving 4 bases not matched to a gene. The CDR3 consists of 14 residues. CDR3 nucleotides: TGTGCCAGCAGTTTGACTAGCGGGGGGGGGGGGCAGTTCTTC. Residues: CASSLTSGGGGQFF.

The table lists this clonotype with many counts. The CDR3: CASGGLAGTHNEQFF. In nucleotides, the CDR3 is TGTGCCAGCGGGGGACTAGCGGGAACCCACAATGAGCAGTTCTTC. The chain joins TRBV2 to TRBJ2-1; TRBD2 agrees at 13 bases. The V gene end was trimmed by 8 bases and the J gene end by 5 bases; junction bases not matched to a gene: 6. Germline values: CDR1 SNHLY, CDR2 FYNNEI. The CDR3 loop spans 15 amino acids.

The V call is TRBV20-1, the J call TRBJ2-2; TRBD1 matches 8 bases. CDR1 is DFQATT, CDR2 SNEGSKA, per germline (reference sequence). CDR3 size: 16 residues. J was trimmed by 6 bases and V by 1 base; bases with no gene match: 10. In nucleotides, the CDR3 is TGCAGTGCTAGAGGTGGAAGGACAGGGACGGCCGGGGAGCTGTTTTTT. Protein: CSARGGRTGTAGELFF.

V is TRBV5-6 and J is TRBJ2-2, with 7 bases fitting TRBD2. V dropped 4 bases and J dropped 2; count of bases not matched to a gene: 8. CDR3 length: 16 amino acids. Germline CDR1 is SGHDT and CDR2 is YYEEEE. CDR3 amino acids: CASSLPSGVNTGELFF. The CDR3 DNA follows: TGTGCCAGCAGCCTTCCAAGCGGGGTAAACACCGGGGAGCTGTTTTTT. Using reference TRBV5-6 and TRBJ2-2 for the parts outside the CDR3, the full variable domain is DAGVTQSPTHLIKTRGQQVTLRCSPKSGHDTVSWYQQALGQGPQFIFQYYEEEERQRGNFPDRFSGHQFPNYSSELNVNALLLGDSALYLCASSLPSGVNTGELFFGEGSRLTVL.

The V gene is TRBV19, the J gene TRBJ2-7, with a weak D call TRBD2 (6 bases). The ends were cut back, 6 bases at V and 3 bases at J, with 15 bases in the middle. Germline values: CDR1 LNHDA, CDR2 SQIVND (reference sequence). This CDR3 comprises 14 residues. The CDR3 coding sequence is TGTGCCAGTAGCCGGAGGGGCCAGCACTACGAGCAGTACTTC. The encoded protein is CASSRRGQHYEQYF.

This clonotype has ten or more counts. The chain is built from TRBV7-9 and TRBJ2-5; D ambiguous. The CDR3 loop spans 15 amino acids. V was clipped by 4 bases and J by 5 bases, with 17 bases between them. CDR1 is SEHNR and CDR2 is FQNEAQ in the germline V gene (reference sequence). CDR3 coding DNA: TGTGCCAGCAGCTCCGAAAGGCTTATATTGGAGACCCAGTACTTC. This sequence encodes CASSSERLILETQYF.

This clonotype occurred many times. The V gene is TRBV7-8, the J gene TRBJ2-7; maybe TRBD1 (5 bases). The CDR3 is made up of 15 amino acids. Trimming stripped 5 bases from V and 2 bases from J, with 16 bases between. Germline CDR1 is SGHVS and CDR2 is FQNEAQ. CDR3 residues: CASSPEGVSTYEQYF. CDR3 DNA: TGTGCCAGCAGCCCCGAAGGGGTTTCCACCTACGAGCAGTACTTC.

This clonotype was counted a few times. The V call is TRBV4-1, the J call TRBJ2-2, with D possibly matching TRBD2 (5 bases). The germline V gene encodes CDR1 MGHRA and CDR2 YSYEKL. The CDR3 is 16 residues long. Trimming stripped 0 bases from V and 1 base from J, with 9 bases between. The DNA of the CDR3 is TGCGCCAGCAGCCAAGATATCGGAGGGAACACCGGGGAGCTGTTTTTT. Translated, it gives CASSQDIGGNTGELFF.

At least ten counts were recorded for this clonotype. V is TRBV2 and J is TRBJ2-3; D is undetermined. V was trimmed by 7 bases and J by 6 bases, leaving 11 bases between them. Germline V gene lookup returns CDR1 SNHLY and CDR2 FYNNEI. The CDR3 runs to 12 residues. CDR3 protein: CASTTEEDTQYF. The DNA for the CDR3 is TGTGCCAGCACTACTGAGGAGGATACGCAGTATTTT. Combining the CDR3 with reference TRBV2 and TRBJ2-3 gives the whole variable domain EPEVTQTPSHQVTQMGQEVILRCVPISNHLYFYWYRQILGQKVEFLVSFYNNEISEKSEIFDDQFSVERPDGSNFTLKIRSTKLEDSAMYFCASTTEEDTQYFGPGTRLTVL.

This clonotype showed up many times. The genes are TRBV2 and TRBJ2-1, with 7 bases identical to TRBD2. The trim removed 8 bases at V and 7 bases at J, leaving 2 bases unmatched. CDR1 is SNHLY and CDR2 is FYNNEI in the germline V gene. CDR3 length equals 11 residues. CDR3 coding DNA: TGTGCCAGCCGGGGAGGGAATGAGCAGTTCTTC. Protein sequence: CASRGGNEQFF.

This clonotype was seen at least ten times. CDR3 coding DNA: TGTGCCAGCAGTTTTCATGGGACAGGTGGCACTGAAGCTTTCTTT. As protein: CASSFHGTGGTEAFF. The chain carries TRBV28 and TRBJ1-1, with 8 positions matching TRBD1. The CDR3 runs 15 residues. Germline-derived CDR1 and CDR2 are MDHEN and SYDVKM. Losses at the gene ends were 3 bases for V and 4 bases for J; bases not matched to a gene: 7.

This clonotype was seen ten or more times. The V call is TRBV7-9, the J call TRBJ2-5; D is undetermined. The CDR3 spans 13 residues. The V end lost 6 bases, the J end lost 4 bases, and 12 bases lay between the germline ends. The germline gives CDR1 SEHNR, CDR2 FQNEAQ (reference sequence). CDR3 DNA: TGTGCCAGCAGGTCGCTTGTAGGAGAGACCCAGTACTTC. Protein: CASRSLVGETQYF.

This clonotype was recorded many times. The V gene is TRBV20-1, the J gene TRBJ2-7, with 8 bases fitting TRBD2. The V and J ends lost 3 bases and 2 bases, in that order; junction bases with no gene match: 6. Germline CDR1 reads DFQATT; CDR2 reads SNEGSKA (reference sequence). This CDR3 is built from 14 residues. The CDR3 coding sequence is TGCAGTGCTAGCCGACTAGCGAGGACCTACGAGCAGTACTTC. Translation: CSASRLARTYEQYF.

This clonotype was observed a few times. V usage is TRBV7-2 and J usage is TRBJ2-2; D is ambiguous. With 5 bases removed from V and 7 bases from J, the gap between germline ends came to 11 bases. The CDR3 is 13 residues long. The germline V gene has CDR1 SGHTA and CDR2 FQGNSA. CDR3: CASSPLWNGELFF. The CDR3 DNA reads TGTGCCAGCAGCCCCCTATGGAACGGGGAGCTGTTTTTT.

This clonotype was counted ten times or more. The CDR3 bases are TGTGCCAGCAGTACGGGGAGGGGTAACCGGCAGTTCTTC. Translation gives CASSTGRGNRQFF. V usage is TRBV12-3 or TRBV12-4 and J usage is TRBJ2-1, with 7 positions matching TRBD2. Trimming took 5 bases from V and 12 from J; bases not matched to a gene: 10. This CDR3 spans 13 amino acids.

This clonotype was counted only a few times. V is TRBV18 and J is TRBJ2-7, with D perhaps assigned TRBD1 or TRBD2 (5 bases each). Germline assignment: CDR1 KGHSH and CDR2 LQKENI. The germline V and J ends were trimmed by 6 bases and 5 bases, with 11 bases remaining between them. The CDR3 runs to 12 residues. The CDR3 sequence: CASSLGVHEQYF. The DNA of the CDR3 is TGTGCCAGCTCCCTGGGGGTCCACGAGCAGTACTTC. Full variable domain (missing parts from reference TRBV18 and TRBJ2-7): NAGVMQNPRHLVRRRGQEARLRCSPMKGHSHVYWYRQLPEEGLKFMVYLQKENIIDESGMPKERFSAEFPKEGPSILRIQQVVRGDSAAYFCASSLGVHEQYFGPGTRLTVT.

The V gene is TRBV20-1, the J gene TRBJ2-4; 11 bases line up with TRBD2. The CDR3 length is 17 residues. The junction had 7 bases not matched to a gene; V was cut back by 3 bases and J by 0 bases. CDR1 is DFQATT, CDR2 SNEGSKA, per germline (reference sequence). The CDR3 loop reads CSASPRLAGLAKNIQYF. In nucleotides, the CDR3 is TGCAGTGCTAGTCCTAGACTAGCGGGGCTAGCCAAAAACATTCAGTACTTC.